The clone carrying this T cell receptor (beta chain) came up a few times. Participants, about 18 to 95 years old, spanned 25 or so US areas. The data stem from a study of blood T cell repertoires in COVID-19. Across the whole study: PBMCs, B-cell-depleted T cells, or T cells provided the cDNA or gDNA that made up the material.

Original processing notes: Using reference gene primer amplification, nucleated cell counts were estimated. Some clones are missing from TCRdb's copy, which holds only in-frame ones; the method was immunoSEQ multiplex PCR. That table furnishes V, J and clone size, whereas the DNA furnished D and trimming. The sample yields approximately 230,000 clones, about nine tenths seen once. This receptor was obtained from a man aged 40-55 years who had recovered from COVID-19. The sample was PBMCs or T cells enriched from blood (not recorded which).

The chain's CDR3 is CASSQTLNTEAFF. CDR3 in DNA: TGTGCCAGCAGCCAGACTTTGAACACTGAAGCTTTCTTT. This chain uses TRBV12-3 or TRBV12-4 with TRBJ1-1, with D uncertain. The length of the CDR3 is 13 residues. V lost 6 bases to trimming and J lost 0 bases, with 8 bases between them.